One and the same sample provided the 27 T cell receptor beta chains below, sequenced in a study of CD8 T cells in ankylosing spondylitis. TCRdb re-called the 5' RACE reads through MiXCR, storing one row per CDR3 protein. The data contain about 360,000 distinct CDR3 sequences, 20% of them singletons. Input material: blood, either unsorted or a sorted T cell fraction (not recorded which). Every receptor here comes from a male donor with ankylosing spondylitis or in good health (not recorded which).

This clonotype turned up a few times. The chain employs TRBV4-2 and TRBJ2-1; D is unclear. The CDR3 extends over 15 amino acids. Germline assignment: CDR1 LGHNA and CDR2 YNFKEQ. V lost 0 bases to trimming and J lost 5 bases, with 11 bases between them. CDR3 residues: CASSQDREPDNEQFF. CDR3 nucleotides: TGTGCCAGCAGCCAAGATAGAGAGCCTGACAATGAGCAGTTCTTC.

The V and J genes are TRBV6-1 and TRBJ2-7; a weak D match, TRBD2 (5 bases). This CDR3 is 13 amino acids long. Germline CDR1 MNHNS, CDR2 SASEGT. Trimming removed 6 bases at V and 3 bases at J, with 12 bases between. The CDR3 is CASRAGGVYEQYF. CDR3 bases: TGTGCCAGCAGAGCCGGAGGTGTCTACGAGCAGTACTTC.

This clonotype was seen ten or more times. CDR3: CAISDGGGAPEQFF. CDR3 nucleotide sequence: TGTGCCATCAGTGATGGCGGGGGGGCTCCTGAGCAGTTCTTC. J is TRBJ2-1 and V is TRBV10-3, with 9 bases aligning to TRBD2. CDR3 length: 14 residues. V dropped 3 bases and J dropped 9; count of bases not matched to a gene: 6. Per the germline V gene, CDR1 is ENHRY and CDR2 is SYGVKD.

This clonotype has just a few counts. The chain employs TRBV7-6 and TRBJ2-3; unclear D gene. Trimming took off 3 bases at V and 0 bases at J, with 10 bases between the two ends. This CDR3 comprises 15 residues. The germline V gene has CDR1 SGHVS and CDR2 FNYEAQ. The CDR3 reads CASSLRGESTDTQYF. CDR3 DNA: TGTGCCAGCAGCTTGCGCGGAGAGAGCACAGATACGCAGTATTTT.

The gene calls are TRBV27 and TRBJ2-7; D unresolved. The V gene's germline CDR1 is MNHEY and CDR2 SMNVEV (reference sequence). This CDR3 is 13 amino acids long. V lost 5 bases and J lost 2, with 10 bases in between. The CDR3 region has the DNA TGTGCCAGCAGTCGCAGAGGCACCTACGAGCAGTACTTC. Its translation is CASSRRGTYEQYF.

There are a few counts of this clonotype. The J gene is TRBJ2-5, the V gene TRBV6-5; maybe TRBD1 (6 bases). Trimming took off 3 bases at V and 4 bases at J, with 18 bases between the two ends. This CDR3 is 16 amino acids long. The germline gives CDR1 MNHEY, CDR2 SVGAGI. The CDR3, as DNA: TGTGCCAGCAGTTATGGGGGCGGCTCTAGTCCAGAGACCCAGTACTTC. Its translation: CASSYGGGSSPETQYF.

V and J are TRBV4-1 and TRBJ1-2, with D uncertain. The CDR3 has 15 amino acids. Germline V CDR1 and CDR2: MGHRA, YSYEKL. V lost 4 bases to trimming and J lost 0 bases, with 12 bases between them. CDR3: CASSRPMNTNYGYTF. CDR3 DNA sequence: TGCGCCAGCAGCCGACCAATGAACACTAACTATGGCTACACCTTC.

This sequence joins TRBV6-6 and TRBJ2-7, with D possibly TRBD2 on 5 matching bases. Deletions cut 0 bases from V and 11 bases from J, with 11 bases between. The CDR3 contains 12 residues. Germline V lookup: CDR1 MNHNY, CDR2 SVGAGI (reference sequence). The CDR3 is CASSYSGGGEYF. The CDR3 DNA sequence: TGTGCCAGCAGTTACTCTGGCGGAGGCGAGTACTTC.

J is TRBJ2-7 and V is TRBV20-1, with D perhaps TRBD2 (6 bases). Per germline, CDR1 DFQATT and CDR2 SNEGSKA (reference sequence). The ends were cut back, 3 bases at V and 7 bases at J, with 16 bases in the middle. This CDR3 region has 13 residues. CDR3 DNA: TGCAGTGCTAGGACGGGGGATGCCTGGGAGCAGTACTTC. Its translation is CSARTGDAWEQYF.

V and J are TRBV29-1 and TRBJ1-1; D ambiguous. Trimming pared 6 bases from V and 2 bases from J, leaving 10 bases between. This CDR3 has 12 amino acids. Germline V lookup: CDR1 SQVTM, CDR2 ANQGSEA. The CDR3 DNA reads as TGCAGCGTAGTTCCAGATAACACTGAAGCTTTCTTT. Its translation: CSVVPDNTEAFF.

CDR3 amino acids: CASSVLRELPTGELFF. The CDR3 DNA reads as TGTGCCAGCAGCGTCCTCCGGGAGTTACCCACCGGGGAGCTGTTTTTT. The chain employs TRBV11-1 and TRBJ2-2; D may be TRBD2 (6 bases). Germline V lookup: CDR1 SGHAT, CDR2 FQDESV (reference sequence). The CDR3 runs 16 residues. V was clipped by 5 bases and J by 4 bases, with 17 bases between them.

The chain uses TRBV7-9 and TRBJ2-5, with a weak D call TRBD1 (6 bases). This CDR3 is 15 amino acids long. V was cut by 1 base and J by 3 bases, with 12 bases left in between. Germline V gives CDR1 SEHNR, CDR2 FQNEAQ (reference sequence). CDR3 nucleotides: TGTGCCAGCAGCTTAGTACTGGGGGCGGAAGAGACCCAGTACTTC. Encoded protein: CASSLVLGAEETQYF.

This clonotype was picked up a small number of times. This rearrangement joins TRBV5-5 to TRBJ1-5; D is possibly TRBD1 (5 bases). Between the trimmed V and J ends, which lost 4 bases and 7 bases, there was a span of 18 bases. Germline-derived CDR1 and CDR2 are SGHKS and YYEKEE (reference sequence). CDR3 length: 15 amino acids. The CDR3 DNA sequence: TGTGCCAGCAGCCACTACCTAGGCCGGGGCCAGCCCCAGCATTTT. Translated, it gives CASSHYLGRGQPQHF.

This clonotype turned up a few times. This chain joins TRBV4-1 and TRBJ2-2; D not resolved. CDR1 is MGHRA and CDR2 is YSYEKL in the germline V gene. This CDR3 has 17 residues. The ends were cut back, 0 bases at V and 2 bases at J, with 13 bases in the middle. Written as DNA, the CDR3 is TGCGCCAGCAGCCAAGATCCCCAACGCCCCAACACCGGGGAGCTGTTTTTT. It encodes CASSQDPQRPNTGELFF.

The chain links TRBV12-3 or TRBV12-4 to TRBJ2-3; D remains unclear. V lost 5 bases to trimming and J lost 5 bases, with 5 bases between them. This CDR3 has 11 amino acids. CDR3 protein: CASSPRDTQYF. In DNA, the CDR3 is TGTGCCAGCAGTCCTAGAGATACGCAGTATTTT.

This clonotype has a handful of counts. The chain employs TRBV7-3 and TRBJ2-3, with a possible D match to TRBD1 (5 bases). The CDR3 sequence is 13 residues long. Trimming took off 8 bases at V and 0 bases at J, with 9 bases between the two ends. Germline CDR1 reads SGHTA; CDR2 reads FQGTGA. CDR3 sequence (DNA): TGTGCCAGCCGACAGTCTAGCACAGATACGCAGTATTTT. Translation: CASRQSSTDTQYF.

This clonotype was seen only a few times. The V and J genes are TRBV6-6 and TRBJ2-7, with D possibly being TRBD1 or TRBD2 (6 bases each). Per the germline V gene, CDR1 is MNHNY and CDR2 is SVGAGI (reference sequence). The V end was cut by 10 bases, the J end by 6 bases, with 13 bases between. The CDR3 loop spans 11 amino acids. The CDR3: CATTTGAEQYF. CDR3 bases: TGTGCCACCACAACGGGGGCCGAGCAGTACTTC.

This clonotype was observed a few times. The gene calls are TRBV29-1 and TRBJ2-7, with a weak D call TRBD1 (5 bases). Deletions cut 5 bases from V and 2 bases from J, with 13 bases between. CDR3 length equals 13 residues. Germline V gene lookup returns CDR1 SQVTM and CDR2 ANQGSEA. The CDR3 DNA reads TGCAGCGTTCTCAGGGCCCTAACCTACGAGCAGTACTTC. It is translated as CSVLRALTYEQYF.

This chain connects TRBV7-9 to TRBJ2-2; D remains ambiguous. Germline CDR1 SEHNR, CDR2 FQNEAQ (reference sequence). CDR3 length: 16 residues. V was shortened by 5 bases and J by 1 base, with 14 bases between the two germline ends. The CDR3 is CASSPKALQNTGELFF. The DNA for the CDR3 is TGTGCCAGCAGCCCTAAGGCGCTACAGAACACCGGGGAGCTGTTTTTT.

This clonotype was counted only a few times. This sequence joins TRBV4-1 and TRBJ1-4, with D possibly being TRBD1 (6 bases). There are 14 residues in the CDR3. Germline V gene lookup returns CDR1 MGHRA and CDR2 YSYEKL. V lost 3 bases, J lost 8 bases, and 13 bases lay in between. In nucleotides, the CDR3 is TGCGCCAGCAGCCAGTCGACAGGAGGCGAAAAACTGTTTTTT. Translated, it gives CASSQSTGGEKLFF.

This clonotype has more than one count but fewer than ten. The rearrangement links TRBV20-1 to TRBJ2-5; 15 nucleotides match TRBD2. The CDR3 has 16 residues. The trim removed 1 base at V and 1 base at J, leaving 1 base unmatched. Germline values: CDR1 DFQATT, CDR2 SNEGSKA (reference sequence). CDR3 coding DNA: TGCAGTGCTAGAGGGACTAGCGGGAGGGCCCAAGAGACCCAGTACTTC. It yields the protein CSARGTSGRAQETQYF.

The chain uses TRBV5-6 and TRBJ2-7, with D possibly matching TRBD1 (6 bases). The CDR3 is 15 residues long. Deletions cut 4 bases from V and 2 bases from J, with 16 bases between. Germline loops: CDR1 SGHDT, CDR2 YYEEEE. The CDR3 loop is CASSRGQFNPYEQYF. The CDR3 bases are TGTGCCAGCAGCCGAGGACAGTTCAACCCCTACGAGCAGTACTTC.

CDR3 coding DNA: TGTGCCAGCAGTCCGGGACGGAGCTCCTACGAGCAGTACTTC. It yields the protein CASSPGRSSYEQYF. The chain recombines TRBV12-3 or TRBV12-4 with TRBJ2-7, with D perhaps assigned TRBD1 or TRBD2 (5 bases each). The CDR3 has 14 amino acids. V lost 5 bases and J 0 bases, leaving 11 bases between the germline ends.

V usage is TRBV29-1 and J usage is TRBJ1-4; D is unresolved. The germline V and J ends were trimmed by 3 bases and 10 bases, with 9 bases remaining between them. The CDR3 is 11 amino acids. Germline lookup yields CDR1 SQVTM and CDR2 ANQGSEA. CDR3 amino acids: CSVETGGKLFF. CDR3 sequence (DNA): TGCAGCGTTGAGACGGGTGGAAAACTGTTTTTT.

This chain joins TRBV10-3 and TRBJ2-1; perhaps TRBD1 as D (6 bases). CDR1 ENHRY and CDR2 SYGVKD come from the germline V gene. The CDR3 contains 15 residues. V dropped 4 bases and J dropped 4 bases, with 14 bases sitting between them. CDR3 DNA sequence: TGTGCCATCAGTGGTCCCGTGACAGGTTACAATGAGCAGTTCTTC. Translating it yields CAISGPVTGYNEQFF.

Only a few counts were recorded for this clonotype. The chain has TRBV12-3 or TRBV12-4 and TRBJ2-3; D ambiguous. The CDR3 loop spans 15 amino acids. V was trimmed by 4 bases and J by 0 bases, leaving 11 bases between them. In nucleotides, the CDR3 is TGTGCCAGCAGTTCGCTGGGCCGTAGCACAGATACGCAGTATTTT. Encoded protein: CASSSLGRSTDTQYF.

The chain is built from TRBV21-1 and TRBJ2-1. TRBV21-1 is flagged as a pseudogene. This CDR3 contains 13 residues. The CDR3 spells CASSHPANNEQFF. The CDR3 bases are TGTGCCAGCAGCCATCCAGCGAACAATGAGCAGTTCTTC.